This T cell receptor beta chain was captured by sequencing in a study of blood T cell repertoires in COVID-19. Study-level background: Acute-phase and convalescent COVID-19 samples originated in the United States, Italy and Spain. Sources were T cells, B-cell-depleted T cells, or PBMCs; the material itself was cDNA or gDNA.

Germline V gene data show CDR1 as LNHDA and CDR2 as SQIVND (reference sequence). V shed 7 bases and J 4 bases; nucleotides not matched to a gene: 6. The CDR3 spans 14 residues. Per the authors' pipeline: Cell counts per sample came from amplifying reference gene primers. Measured with immunoSEQ multiplex PCR; TCRdb has only the in-frame clones, and not every one. The V and J calls and clone size were taken over from that table, and D and trimming were inferred from the DNA. The sample yields some 80,000 clones, 75% to 90% seen once. The rearrangement links TRBV19 to TRBJ1-1; 10 bases line up with TRBD1. The sequence came from a woman between 50 and 59 years old with active or convalescent COVID-19. The source material was peripheral blood. CDR3 region: CASTDRGRGTEAFF. The DNA of the CDR3 is TGTGCCAGTACCGACAGGGGGCGCGGCACTGAAGCTTTCTTT.